This T cell receptor (beta chain) is drawn from a study of T-cell memory formation after mild COVID-19. Study in general: TCR clusters were mostly donor specific.

About this clonotype: Its antigen is not identified.

Findings and limits, study-wide: Clones that contracted clustered mainly in CM and EM if CD4+ and in EMRA if CD8+. A second wave expanding day 15 to 37 was CD4+-biased; contracting clones were balanced. There were some responding clones in pre-infection memory, which suggested that cross-reactive memory had joined.

TCRdb itself ran the 5' RACE reads through MiXCR, one entry per CDR3 protein. The sample includes roughly 100,000 distinct CDR3 sequences, about 15% seen only once; the top ten take less than 35%. V lost 8 bases to trimming and J lost 1 base; unmatched junction nucleotides: 10. Germline V gene data show CDR1 as LGHDT and CDR2 as YNNKEL (reference sequence). CDR3 length equals 16 residues. The chain joins TRBV3-1 to TRBJ2-2; 7 bases map to TRBD1. The receptor's source is an adult woman who had mild COVID-19 (a few samples of this study predate the infection). Cell type and time point are not known. Sequences were obtained from PBMCs or a T cell subset sorted from them (not recorded which). The CDR3 protein is CASGDPGQLNTGELFF. Written as DNA, the CDR3 is TGTGCCAGCGGGGACCCGGGACAGCTGAACACCGGGGAGCTGTTTTTT.